The T cell receptor beta chain described here comes from a study of Ad26.COV2.S vaccination and SARS-CoV-2 variants. Study information: Donor was in the COV1001 Ad26.COV2.S trial arm. Doses of Ad26.COV2.S were injected into muscle once or twice, 56 days apart. General study results and limits: There was reportedly substantial breadth in spike-specific CD8+ and CD4+ T cell responses after vaccination.

This CDR3 is built from 16 residues. The germline V gene has CDR1 LGHNA and CDR2 YSLEER. The V end was cut by 1 base, the J end by 1 base, with 13 bases between. In the case of this clone: What it recognizes is unknown.

Assay: immunoSEQ multiplex PCR; the TCRdb copy retains only in-frame clones and omits some. Here the sample spans more than 300,000 clones, just over 85% being singletons. Specified treatment: 15 to 20 received Ad26.COV2.S at low or high dose, single or two shots; several received placebo; per-sample allocation not given. All samples were drawn on day 63, counting from the first vaccine or placebo injection. V usage is TRBV4-3 and J usage is TRBJ1-1; tentative D call: TRBD1 (5 bases). Specimen: peripheral blood, collected in a trial of Ad26.COV2.S vaccine versus placebo. The receptor's source is a person between 18 and 65 years old who received the Ad26.COV2.S COVID-19 vaccine or a placebo. As DNA, the CDR3 is TGCGCCAGCAGCCAAGGAGACAGCGAAAAGAACACTGAAGCTTTCTTT. Encoded protein: CASSQGDSEKNTEAFF.